The 9 T cell receptor beta chains below come from one sample, sequenced in a study of metastatic and nonmetastatic thyroid tumors. Patients underwent thyroid surgery, and none had received any treatment before it. TCRdb ran MiXCR on the PCR reads. The data show tens of thousands of clones, about 20% seen once. Sequenced material: blood. All receptors come from a female donor with papillary thyroid cancer or a benign thyroid nodule (not recorded which). Some clones in this sample may be carry-over from other donors' samples.

V gene TRBV13 combines with J gene TRBJ2-3; a weak D match, TRBD1 (5 bases). Deletions cut 5 bases from V and 1 base from J, with 13 bases between. Germline V CDR1 and CDR2: PRHDT, FYEKMQ (reference sequence). The CDR3 runs 15 residues. CDR3 sequence (DNA): TGTGCCAGCAGCGAAGACAGACTTGGCACAGATACGCAGTATTTT. This sequence encodes CASSEDRLGTDTQYF.

This clone rates as medium-sized. At the DNA level, this CDR3 is encoded by other sequences in the same sample as well. Here the CDR3 DNA reads TGTGCCTGGAGTGTCCTAGCAGATACGCAGTATTTT. Protein sequence: CAWSVLADTQYF. V gene TRBV30 combines with J gene TRBJ2-3; D gene unclear. Germline lookup yields CDR1 GTSNPN and CDR2 SVGIG (reference sequence). Trimming pared 0 bases from V and 4 bases from J, leaving 5 bases between. This CDR3 has 12 amino acids.

This clone was seen more than once but under ten times. J is TRBJ2-3 and V is TRBV2; D perhaps matches TRBD2 (5 bases). V lost 1 base, J lost 6 bases, and 8 bases lay in between. The germline CDR1 and CDR2 sequences are SNHLY and FYNNEI. The CDR3 consists of 13 residues. CDR3 sequence (DNA): TGTGCCAGCAGTGAAGGGAGCGGCGATACGCAGTATTTT. Translation: CASSEGSGDTQYF.

This clone was picked up many times. This chain joins TRBV14 and TRBJ2-3, with D perhaps matching TRBD1 (6 bases). CDR3 length: 13 residues. V shed 5 bases and J shed 6 bases, with 12 bases lying between them. The V gene's germline CDR1 is SGHDN and CDR2 FVKESK. The DNA for the CDR3 is TGTGCCAGCAGCTTCCAGGGGACGGATACGCAGTATTTT. Amino acids: CASSFQGTDTQYF.

This clone showed up just a few times. The chain employs TRBV11-2 and TRBJ2-2; D possibly corresponds to TRBD1 (5 bases). CDR3 length: 14 amino acids. In germline, CDR1 is SGHAT, CDR2 FQNNGV. Trimming stripped 5 bases from V and 15 bases from J, with 22 bases between. The CDR3 loop reads CASSPPRVPKMVFF. DNA for the CDR3: TGTGCCAGCAGCCCCCCCAGGGTCCCAAAGATGGTGTTTTTT.

V and J are TRBV20-1 and TRBJ2-7; TRBD1 matches at 9 bases. The germline V gene encodes CDR1 DFQATT and CDR2 SNEGSKA (reference sequence). V dropped 4 bases and J dropped 2; count of bases not matched to a gene: 6. The CDR3 is 14 amino acids. Here the CDR3 DNA reads TGCAGTGCTATTTCGACAGGGGGTGCCTACGAGCAGTACTTC. It specifies CSAISTGGAYEQYF.

In this sample, this clone turned up many times. This chain uses TRBV6-6 with TRBJ2-5, with 12 bases matching TRBD2. Germline V gene sequence: CDR1 MNHNY, CDR2 SVGAGI (reference sequence). The CDR3 consists of 20 residues. The V gene end was trimmed by 4 bases and the J gene end by 1 base; junction bases not matched to a gene: 16. The CDR3 here is CASSSPPTGGLAGIQETQYF. CDR3 bases: TGTGCCAGCAGTTCACCCCCGACAGGAGGACTAGCGGGGATCCAAGAGACCCAGTACTTC.

The chain carries TRBV12-3 or TRBV12-4 and TRBJ2-3; D gene unclear. Deletions cut 3 bases from V and 5 bases from J, with 3 bases between. The CDR3 length is 11 residues. CDR3 bases: TGTGCCAGCAGTTTTGGAGATACGCAGTATTTT. It is translated as CASSFGDTQYF.

The chain carries TRBV4-3 and TRBJ1-3, with D hard to call. The CDR3 runs to 13 residues. With 2 bases removed from V and 8 bases from J, the gap between germline ends came to 10 bases. The germline CDR1 and CDR2 sequences are LGHNA and YSLEER. CDR3 coding DNA: TGCGCCAGCAGCCAAATGAGAGAGGACACCATATATTTT. Its translation is CASSQMREDTIYF.